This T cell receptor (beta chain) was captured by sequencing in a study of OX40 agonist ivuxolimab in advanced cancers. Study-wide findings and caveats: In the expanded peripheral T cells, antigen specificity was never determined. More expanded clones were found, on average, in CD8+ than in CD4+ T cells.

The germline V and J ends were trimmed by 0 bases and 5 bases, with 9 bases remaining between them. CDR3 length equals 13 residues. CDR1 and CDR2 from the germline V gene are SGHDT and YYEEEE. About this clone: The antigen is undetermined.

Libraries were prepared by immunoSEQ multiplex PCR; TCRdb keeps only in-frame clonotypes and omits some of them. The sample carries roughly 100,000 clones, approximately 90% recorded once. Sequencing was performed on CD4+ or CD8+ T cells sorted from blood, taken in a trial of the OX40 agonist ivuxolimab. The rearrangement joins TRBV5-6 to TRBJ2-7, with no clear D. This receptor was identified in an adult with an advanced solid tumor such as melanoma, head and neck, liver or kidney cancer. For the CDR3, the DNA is TGTGCCAGCAGCTTGGAAGGGAACGACGAGCAGTACTTC. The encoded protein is CASSLEGNDEQYF. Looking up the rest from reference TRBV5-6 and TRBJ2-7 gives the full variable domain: DAGVTQSPTHLIKTRGQQVTLRCSPKSGHDTVSWYQQALGQGPQFIFQYYEEEERQRGNFPDRFSGHQFPNYSSELNVNALLLGDSALYLCASSLEGNDEQYFGPGTRLTVT.